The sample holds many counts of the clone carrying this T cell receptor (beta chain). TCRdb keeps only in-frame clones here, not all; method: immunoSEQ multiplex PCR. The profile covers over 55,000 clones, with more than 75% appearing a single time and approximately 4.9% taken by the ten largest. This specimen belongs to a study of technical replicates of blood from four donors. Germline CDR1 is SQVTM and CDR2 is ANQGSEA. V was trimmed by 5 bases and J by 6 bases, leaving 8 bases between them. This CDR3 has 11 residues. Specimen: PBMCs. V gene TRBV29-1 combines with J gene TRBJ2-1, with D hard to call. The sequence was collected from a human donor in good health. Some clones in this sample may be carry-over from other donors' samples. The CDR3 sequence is CSVPAFNEQFF. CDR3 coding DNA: TGCAGCGTTCCAGCGTTCAATGAGCAGTTCTTC.